This T cell receptor (beta chain) was obtained from a study of OX40 agonist ivuxolimab in advanced cancers. Findings and caveats of the study: At 0.1 to 3.0 mg/kg, CD4+ and CD8+ blood T cells expanded clonally by week 6. Certain nonresponders additionally had low normalized T-cell clonal expansion.

The data were produced by immunoSEQ multiplex PCR, yet TCRdb's version contains in-frame clones alone and is incomplete. The sample lists under 40,000 clones, about four fifths seen once, with over 10% in the top ten. About this clone itself: The antigen is unknown.

Per germline, CDR1 MRHNA and CDR2 SNTAGT. V was trimmed by 4 bases and J by 5 bases, leaving 8 bases between them. CDR3 size: 13 residues. The sequence was collected from an adult with an advanced solid tumor such as melanoma, head and neck, liver or kidney cancer. Specimen: CD4+ or CD8+ T cells sorted from blood, collected in a trial of the OX40 agonist ivuxolimab. The gene calls are TRBV6-4 and TRBJ2-2, with D perhaps matching TRBD2 (6 bases). CDR3 amino acids: CASSVEGTGELFF. DNA for the CDR3: TGTGCCAGCAGTGTGGAGGGGACCGGGGAGCTGTTTTTT.